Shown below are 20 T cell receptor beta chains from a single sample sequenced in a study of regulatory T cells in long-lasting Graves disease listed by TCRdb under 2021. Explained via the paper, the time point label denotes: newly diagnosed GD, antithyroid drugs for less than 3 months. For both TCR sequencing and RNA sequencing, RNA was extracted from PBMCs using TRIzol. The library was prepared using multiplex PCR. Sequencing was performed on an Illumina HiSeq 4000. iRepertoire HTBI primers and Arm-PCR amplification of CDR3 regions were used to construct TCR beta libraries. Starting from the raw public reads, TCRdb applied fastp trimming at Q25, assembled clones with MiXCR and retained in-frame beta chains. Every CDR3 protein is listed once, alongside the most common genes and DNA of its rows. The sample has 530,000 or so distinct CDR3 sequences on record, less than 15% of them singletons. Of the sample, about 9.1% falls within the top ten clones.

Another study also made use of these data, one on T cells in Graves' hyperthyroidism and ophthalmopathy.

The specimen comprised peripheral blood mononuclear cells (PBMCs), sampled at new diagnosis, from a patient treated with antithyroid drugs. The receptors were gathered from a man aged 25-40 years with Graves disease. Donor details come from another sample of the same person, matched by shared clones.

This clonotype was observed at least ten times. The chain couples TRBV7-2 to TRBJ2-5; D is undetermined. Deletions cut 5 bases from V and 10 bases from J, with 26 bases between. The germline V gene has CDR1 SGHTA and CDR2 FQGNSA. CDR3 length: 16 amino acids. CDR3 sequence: CASSLEDVEVPFFQYF. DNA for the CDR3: TGTGCCAGCAGCCTAGAAGATGTAGAGGTCCCCTTTTTCCAGTACTTC.

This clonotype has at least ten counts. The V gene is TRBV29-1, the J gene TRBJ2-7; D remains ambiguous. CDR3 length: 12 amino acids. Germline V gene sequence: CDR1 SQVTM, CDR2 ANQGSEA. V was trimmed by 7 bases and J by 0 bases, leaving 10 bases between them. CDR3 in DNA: TGCAGCGCCCGTCCGAGCTCCTACGAGCAGTACTTC. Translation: CSARPSSYEQYF.

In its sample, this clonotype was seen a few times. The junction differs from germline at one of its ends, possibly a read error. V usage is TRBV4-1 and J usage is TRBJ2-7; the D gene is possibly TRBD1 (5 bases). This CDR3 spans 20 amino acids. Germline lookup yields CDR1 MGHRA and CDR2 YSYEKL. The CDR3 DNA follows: TGCGCCAGCAGCCAAGAGGAAAGGGGCCTTTTTGCACTGCCCTCCAACGAGCAGTACTTC. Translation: CASSQEERGLFALPSNEQYF.

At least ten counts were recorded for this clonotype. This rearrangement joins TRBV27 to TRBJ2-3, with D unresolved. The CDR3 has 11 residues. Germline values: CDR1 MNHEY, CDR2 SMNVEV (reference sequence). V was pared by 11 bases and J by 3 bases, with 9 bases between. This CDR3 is CAGRLTDTQYF. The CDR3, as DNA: TGTGCCGGCCGACTTACAGATACGCAGTATTTT.

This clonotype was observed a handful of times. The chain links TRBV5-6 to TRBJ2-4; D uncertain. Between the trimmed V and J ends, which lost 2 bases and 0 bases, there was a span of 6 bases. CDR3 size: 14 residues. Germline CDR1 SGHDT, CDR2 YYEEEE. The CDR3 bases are TGTGCCAGCAGCTTACACTCAGCCAAAAACATTCAGTACTTC. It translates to CASSLHSAKNIQYF. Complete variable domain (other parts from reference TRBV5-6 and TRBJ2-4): DAGVTQSPTHLIKTRGQQVTLRCSPKSGHDTVSWYQQALGQGPQFIFQYYEEEERQRGNFPDRFSGHQFPNYSSELNVNALLLGDSALYLCASSLHSAKNIQYFGAGTRLSVL.

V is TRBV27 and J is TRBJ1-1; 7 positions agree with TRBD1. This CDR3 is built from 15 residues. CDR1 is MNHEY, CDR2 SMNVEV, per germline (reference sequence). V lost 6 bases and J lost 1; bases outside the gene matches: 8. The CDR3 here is CASSRRQGWNTEAFF. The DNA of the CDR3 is TGTGCCAGCAGCAGGAGACAGGGCTGGAACACTGAAGCTTTCTTT.

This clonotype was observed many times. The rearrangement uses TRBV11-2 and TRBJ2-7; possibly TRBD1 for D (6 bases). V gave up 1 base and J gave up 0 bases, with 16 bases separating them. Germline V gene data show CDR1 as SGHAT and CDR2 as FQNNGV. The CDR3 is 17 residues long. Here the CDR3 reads CASSLGGSGTPSYEQYF. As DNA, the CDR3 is TGTGCCAGCAGCTTAGGGGGTTCGGGGACACCCTCCTACGAGCAGTACTTC. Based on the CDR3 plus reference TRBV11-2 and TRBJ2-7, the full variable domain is EAGVAQSPRYKIIEKRQSVAFWCNPISGHATLYWYQQILGQGPKLLIQFQNNGVVDDSQLPKDRFSAERLKGVDSTLKIQPAKLEDSAVYLCASSLGGSGTPSYEQYFGPGTRLTVT.

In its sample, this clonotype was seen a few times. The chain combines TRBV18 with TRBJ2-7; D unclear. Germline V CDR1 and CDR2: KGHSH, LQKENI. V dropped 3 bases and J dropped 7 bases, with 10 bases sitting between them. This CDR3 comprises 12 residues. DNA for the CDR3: TGTGCCAGCTCACCCCCCGCTCGGGAGCAGTACTTC. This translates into CASSPPAREQYF. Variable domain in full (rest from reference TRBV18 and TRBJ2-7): NAGVMQNPRHLVRRRGQEARLRCSPMKGHSHVYWYRQLPEEGLKFMVYLQKENIIDESGMPKERFSAEFPKEGPSILRIQQVVRGDSAAYFCASSPPAREQYFGPGTRLTVT.

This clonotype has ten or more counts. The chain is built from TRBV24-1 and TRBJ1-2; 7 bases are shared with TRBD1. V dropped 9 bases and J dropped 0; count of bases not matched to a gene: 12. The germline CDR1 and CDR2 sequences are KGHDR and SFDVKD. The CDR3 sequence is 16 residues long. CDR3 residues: CATSQSQGQANYGYTF. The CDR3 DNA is TGTGCCACCTCTCAATCACAAGGACAGGCTAACTATGGCTACACCTTC.

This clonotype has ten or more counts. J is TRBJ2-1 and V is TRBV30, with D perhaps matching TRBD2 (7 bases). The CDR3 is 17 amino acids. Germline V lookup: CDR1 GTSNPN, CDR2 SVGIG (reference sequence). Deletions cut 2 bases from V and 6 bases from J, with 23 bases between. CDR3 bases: TGTGCCTGGAGTCCCGCGGGGGCGACAGGTAGGGTCAATGAGCAGTTCTTC. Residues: CAWSPAGATGRVNEQFF.

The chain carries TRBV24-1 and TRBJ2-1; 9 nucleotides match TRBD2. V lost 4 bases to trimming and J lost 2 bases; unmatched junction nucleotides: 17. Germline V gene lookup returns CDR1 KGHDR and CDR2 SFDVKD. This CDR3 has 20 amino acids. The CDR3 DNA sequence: TGTGCCACCAGTGAGGCCCGCGGGAGGGCAGACCAAAGAGCCTACAATGAGCAGTTCTTC. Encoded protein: CATSEARGRADQRAYNEQFF.

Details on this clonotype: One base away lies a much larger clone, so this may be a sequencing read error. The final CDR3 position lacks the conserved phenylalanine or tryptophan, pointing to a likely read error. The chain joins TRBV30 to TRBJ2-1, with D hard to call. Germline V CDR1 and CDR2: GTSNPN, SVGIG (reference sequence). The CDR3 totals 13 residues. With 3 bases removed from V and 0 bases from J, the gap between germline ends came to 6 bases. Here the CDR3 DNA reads TGTGCCTGGAGGGAGATCTCCTACAATGAGCAGTTCCTC. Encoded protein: CAWREISYNEQFL.

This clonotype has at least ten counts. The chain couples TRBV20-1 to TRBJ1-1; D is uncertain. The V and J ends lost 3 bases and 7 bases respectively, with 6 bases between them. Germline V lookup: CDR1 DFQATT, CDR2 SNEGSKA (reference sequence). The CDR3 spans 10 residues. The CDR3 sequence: CSASFGEAFF. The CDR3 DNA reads TGCAGTGCTAGTTTTGGTGAAGCTTTCTTT.

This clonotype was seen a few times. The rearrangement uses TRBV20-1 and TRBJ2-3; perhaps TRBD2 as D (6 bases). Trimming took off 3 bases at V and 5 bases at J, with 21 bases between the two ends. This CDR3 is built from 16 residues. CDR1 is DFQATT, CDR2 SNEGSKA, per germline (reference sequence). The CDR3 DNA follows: TGCAGTGCTAGGTCTATCCGGGACTCCGCCAAAGATACGCAGTATTTT. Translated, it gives CSARSIRDSAKDTQYF.

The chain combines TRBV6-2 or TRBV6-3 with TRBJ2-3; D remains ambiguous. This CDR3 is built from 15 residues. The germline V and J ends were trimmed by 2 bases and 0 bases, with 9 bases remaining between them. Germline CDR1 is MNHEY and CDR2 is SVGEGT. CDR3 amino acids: CASSYGPASTDTQYF. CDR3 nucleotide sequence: TGTGCCAGCAGTTACGGACCTGCTAGCACAGATACGCAGTATTTT.

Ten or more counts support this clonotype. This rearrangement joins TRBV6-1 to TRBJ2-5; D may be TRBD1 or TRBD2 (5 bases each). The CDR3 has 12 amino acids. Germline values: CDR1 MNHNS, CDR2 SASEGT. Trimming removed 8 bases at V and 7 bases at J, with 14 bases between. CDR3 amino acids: CASEPSQGTQYF. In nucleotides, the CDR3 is TGTGCCAGCGAACCTAGCCAGGGGACCCAGTACTTC.

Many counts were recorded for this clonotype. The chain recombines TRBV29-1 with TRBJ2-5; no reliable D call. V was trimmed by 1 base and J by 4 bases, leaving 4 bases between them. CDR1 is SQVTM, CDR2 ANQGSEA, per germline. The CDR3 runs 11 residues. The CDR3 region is CSVEVGETQYF. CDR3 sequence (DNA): TGCAGCGTTGAAGTAGGAGAGACCCAGTACTTC.

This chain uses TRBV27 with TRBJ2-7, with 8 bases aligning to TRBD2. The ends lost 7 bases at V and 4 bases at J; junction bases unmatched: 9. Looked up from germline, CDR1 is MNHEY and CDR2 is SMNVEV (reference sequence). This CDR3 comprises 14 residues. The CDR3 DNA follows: TGTGCCAGCACCCGGGGGGGGGGCGCGTACGAGCAGTACTTC. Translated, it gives CASTRGGGAYEQYF.

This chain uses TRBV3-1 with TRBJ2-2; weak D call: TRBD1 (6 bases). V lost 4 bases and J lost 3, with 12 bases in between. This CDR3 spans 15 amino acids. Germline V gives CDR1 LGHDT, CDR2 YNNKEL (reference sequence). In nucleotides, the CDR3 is TGTGCCAGCAGCCCCGCGACAGGATACACCGGGGAGCTGTTTTTT. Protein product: CASSPATGYTGELFF.

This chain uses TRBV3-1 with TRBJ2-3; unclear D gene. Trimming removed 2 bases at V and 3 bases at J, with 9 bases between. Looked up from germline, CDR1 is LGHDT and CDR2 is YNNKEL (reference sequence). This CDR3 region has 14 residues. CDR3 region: CASSQSQLTDTQYF. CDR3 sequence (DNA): TGTGCCAGCAGCCAATCCCAGCTAACAGATACGCAGTATTTT.